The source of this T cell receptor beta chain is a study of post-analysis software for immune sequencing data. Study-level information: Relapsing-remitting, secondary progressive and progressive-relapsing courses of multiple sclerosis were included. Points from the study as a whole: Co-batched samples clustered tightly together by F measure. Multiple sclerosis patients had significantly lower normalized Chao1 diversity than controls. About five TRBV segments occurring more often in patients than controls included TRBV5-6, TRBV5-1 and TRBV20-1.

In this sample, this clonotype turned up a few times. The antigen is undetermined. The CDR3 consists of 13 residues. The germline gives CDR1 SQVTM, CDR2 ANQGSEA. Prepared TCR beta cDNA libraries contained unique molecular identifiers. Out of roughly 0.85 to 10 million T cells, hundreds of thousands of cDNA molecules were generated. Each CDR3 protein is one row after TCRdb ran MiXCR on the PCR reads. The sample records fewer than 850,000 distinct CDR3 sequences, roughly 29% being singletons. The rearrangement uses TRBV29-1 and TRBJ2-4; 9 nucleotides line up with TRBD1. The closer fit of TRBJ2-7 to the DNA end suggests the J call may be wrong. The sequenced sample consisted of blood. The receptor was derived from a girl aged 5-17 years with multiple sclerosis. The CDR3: CSVEPGQGYEQYF. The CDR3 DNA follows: TGCAGCGTCGAACCGGGACAGGGCTACGAGCAGTACTTC.